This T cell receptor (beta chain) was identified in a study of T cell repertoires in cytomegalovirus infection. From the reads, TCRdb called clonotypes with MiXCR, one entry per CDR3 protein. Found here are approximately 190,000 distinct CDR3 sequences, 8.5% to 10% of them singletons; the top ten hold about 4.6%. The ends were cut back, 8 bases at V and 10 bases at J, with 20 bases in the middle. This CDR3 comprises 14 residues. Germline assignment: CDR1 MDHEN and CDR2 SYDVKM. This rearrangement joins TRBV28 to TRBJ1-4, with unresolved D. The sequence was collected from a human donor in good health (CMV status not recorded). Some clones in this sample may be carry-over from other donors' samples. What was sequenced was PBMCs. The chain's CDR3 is CASGSHLEWGKLFF. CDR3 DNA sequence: TGTGCCAGCGGATCCCACCTGGAATGGGGAAAACTGTTTTTT.